This TCR beta chain originates from a study of blood T cells in healthy people across ages. General study findings and limits: Bulk PBMC profiling left naive and antigen-experienced comparisons inconclusive.

As concerns this clonotype: The target antigen is unknown. A read error may account for a junction end that differs from germline.

Alongside a J-beta primer mix, a sample-barcoded 5' primer served in a second PCR lasting roughly 6 to 12 cycles. TCRdb re-called the 5' RACE reads with MiXCR, one entry per CDR3 protein. The sample consists of fewer than 1,200,000 distinct CDR3 sequences, under 30% of them appearing once. The data also belong to a second study, concerning T cells of mothers and their children.

The source material was blood. The sequence was collected from a girl aged 2 to 10 in good health.

In nucleotides, the CDR3 is TGTGCCAGCAGTTTAACCACAGGGGAAAGTGTGAGGACAGATACGCAATATTTT. Residues: CASSLTTGESVRTDTQYF. The gene calls are TRBV12-3 or TRBV12-4 and TRBJ2-3; 7 bases are a match to TRBD1. The CDR3 is 18 amino acids.